A selection of T cell receptor beta chains follows, all from one sample in a study of shared clonotypes between healthy human individuals. The protocol was immunoSEQ multiplex PCR, while the TCRdb copy is restricted to in-frame clones and leaves out a portion. The profile shows around 480,000 clones, 60% to 80% of them singletons. Material for sequencing was PBMCs. These receptor sequences come from a middle-aged woman in good health. Some clones in this sample may be carry-over from other donors' samples. CDR3s include the opening cysteine and the closing phenylalanine or tryptophan. D genes are given only for firm matches. Where a row states a size, it is once, few, many or the class of an expanded clone; other rows omit it.

d_gene: .
j_gene: TRBJ1-3
abundance: .
v_gene: TRBV9
CDR3nt: TGTGCCAGCAGCCTACAGGGAAGCTCTGGAAACACCATATATTTT
CDR3aa: CASSLQGSSGNTIYF

d_gene: .
j_gene: TRBJ2-2
abundance: .
v_gene: TRBV7-8
CDR3nt: TGTGCCAGCACCAAACGCGGGGGACATTCGAACACCGGGGAGCTGTTTTTT
CDR3aa: CASTKRGGHSNTGELFF

d_gene: TRBD2
j_gene: TRBJ2-7
abundance: .
v_gene: TRBV11-3
CDR3nt: TGTGCCAGCAGCTTTAGCGGGAGGGCGGACGAGCAGTACTTC
CDR3aa: CASSFSGRADEQYF

d_gene: .
j_gene: TRBJ1-5
abundance: once
v_gene: TRBV28
CDR3nt: TGTGCCGGATTGAAGAGGGGGTACTTGGCCCAGCATTTT
CDR3aa: CAGLKRGYLAQHF

d_gene: TRBD2
j_gene: TRBJ2-1
abundance: .
v_gene: TRBV9
CDR3nt: TGTGCCAGCAGCAAAGGGGCTAGCGGGAGGTTCTATGAGCAGTTCTTC
CDR3aa: CASSKGASGRFYEQFF

d_gene: .
j_gene: TRBJ2-5
abundance: .
v_gene: TRBV5-1
CDR3nt: TGCGCCAGCAGCCGGCAAGAGACCCAGTACTTC
CDR3aa: CASSRQETQYF

d_gene: .
j_gene: TRBJ2-2
abundance: .
v_gene: TRBV7-7
CDR3nt: TGTGCCAGCACCTTGGGACCAAGTTTGGGGGAGCTGTTTTTT
CDR3aa: CASTLGPSLGELFF

d_gene: .
j_gene: TRBJ1-5
abundance: .
v_gene: TRBV2
CDR3nt: TGTGCCAGCAGTGCCACGGGTCCCTCCCAGCCCCAGCATTTT
CDR3aa: CASSATGPSQPQHF

d_gene: .
j_gene: TRBJ1-3
abundance: .
v_gene: TRBV18
CDR3nt: TGTGCCAGCTCACCACCCGGCTCGAGCTCTGGAAACACCATATATTTT
CDR3aa: CASSPPGSSSGNTIYF

d_gene: TRBD1
j_gene: TRBJ1-4
abundance: .
v_gene: TRBV5-1
CDR3nt: TGCGCCAGCAGCCCGGGACAGGGGGTACGGAATGAAAAACTGTTTTTT
CDR3aa: CASSPGQGVRNEKLFF

d_gene: TRBD1
j_gene: TRBJ1-4
abundance: .
v_gene: TRBV5-4
CDR3nt: TGTGCCAGCAGCTCGTGGACAGGCCGGAATGAAAAACTGTTTTTT
CDR3aa: CASSSWTGRNEKLFF

d_gene: TRBD2
j_gene: TRBJ2-1
abundance: .
v_gene: TRBV5-4
CDR3nt: TGTGCCAGCAGATCGGGACTAGCGGGAGGCCCGGCCTACAATGAGCAGTTCTTC
CDR3aa: CASRSGLAGGPAYNEQFF

d_gene: TRBD2
j_gene: TRBJ2-1
abundance: once
v_gene: TRBV18
CDR3nt: TGTGCCAGCTCACCACCGGCTGGGTGGGGGACTAGCGGGAGAAACAATGAGCAGTTCTTC
CDR3aa: CASSPPAGWGTSGRNNEQFF

d_gene: TRBD2
j_gene: TRBJ2-7
abundance: .
v_gene: TRBV11-1
CDR3nt: TGTGCCAGCAGCTTGTTACTAGCGGGAGCCAACGAGCAGTACTTC
CDR3aa: CASSLLLAGANEQYF

d_gene: TRBD2
j_gene: TRBJ2-1
abundance: many
v_gene: TRBV27
CDR3nt: TGTGCCAGCAACGATGCTTGGCGGGAGGGGAATGAGCAGTTCTTC
CDR3aa: CASNDAWREGNEQFF

d_gene: .
j_gene: TRBJ2-5
abundance: .
v_gene: TRBV5-1
CDR3nt: TGCGCCAGCAGCTCGACAGGACTGTACCAAGAGACCCAGTACTTC
CDR3aa: CASSSTGLYQETQYF

d_gene: TRBD2
j_gene: TRBJ2-2
abundance: .
v_gene: TRBV5-8
CDR3nt: TGTGCCAGCAGCCCGGGACTAGCGGGAGAGGCCGGGGAGCTGTTTTTT
CDR3aa: CASSPGLAGEAGELFF

d_gene: .
j_gene: TRBJ2-1
abundance: once
v_gene: TRBV18
CDR3nt: TGTGCCAGCTCACCGTCACAACTAAGCTACAATGAGCAGTTCTTC
CDR3aa: CASSPSQLSYNEQFF

d_gene: .
j_gene: TRBJ2-1
abundance: .
v_gene: TRBV7-9
CDR3nt: TGTGCCAGCAGCTTAGTAGGGGGTAATGAGCAGTTCTTC
CDR3aa: CASSLVGGNEQFF

d_gene: TRBD2
j_gene: TRBJ2-7
abundance: .
v_gene: TRBV25-1
CDR3nt: TGTGCCAGCAGTGAGAGGACTAGCGGTACCTACGAGCAGTACTTC
CDR3aa: CASSERTSGTYEQYF

d_gene: .
j_gene: TRBJ2-5
abundance: once
v_gene: TRBV7-3
CDR3nt: TGTGCCAGCAGCTTAGGGGCTAGGGAGACCCAGTACTTC
CDR3aa: CASSLGARETQYF

d_gene: .
j_gene: TRBJ2-7
abundance: .
v_gene: TRBV10-3
CDR3nt: TGTGCCATCAGTGCAGTCCGAGGGAGTCAGTACTTC
CDR3aa: CAISAVRGSQYF

d_gene: .
j_gene: TRBJ1-1
abundance: .
v_gene: TRBV2
CDR3nt: TGTGCCAGCTTGGGACCACTGCGGGCTTTCTTT
CDR3aa: CASLGPLRAFF

d_gene: .
j_gene: TRBJ2-1
abundance: .
v_gene: TRBV11-1
CDR3nt: TGTGCCAGCAGCTTAGAGGGGTACGAGCAGTTCTTC
CDR3aa: CASSLEGYEQFF

d_gene: .
j_gene: TRBJ2-3
abundance: .
v_gene: TRBV5-1
CDR3nt: TGCGCCAGCAGTCCCGATGCAGGGACAGATACGCAGTATTTT
CDR3aa: CASSPDAGTDTQYF

d_gene: .
j_gene: TRBJ2-5
abundance: .
v_gene: TRBV11-2
CDR3nt: TGTGCCAGCAGCGCTGCCGGGACCGAGACCCAGTACTTC
CDR3aa: CASSAAGTETQYF